This entry features one T cell receptor (beta chain) sequence. The method was immunoSEQ multiplex PCR; TCRdb's version includes in-frame clones alone and lacks a portion of them. The table has approximately 80,000 clones, 93% seen once. The CDR3 extends over 15 amino acids. V gave up 0 bases and J gave up 1 base, with 6 bases separating them. The germline V gene has CDR1 KGHSH and CDR2 LQKENI. The source of the sample is a study of T cell changes during pregnancy in multiple sclerosis. Sequenced here: peripheral blood, sampled in the second trimester of pregnancy. The receptor's source is a female donor in good health, enrolled as a control in a pregnancy study. The chain is built from TRBV18 and TRBJ2-2; D uncertain. Written as DNA, the CDR3 is TGTGCCAGCTCACCACCGTCGGGGAACACCGGGGAGCTGTTTTTT. Its translation: CASSPPSGNTGELFF.